A selection of T cell receptor beta chains follows, all from one sample in a study of T cells in Graves' hyperthyroidism and ophthalmopathy. Via MiXCR, TCRdb re-called the multiplex PCR reads, giving one row per CDR3 protein. Among a few hundred thousand distinct CDR3 sequences listed, roughly a sixth were seen once. The sequenced sample was blood. The receptors were gathered from a woman younger than 30 with Graves' ophthalmopathy. Each CDR3 is given with its conserved first and last residue. D genes are given only for firm matches. Size tells how often a clone was seen (once, few, many) or the class of an expanded clone, and some rows leave it out.

few,TRBV30,NA,TRBJ2-3,CAWSWDLTRTDTQYF,TGTGCCTGGAGTTGGGACTTAACTCGCACAGATACGCAGTATTTT
NA,TRBV6-1,TRBD2,TRBJ2-1,CASSRASGGYNEQFF,TGTGCCAGCAGCCGCGCTAGCGGGGGATACAATGAGCAGTTCTTC
many,TRBV2,NA,TRBJ2-1,CASSITGYNEQFF,TGTGCCAGCAGCATTACAGGGTACAATGAGCAGTTCTTC
NA,TRBV29-1,NA,TRBJ1-1,CSVDRGETEAFF,TGCAGCGTTGACAGAGGCGAGACTGAAGCTTTCTTT
many,TRBV6-1,NA,TRBJ2-5,CASSEAARGSETQYF,TGTGCCAGCAGTGAAGCGGCCAGGGGTTCGGAGACCCAGTACTTC
many,TRBV5-1,NA,TRBJ2-1,CASSLVVESYNEQFF,TGCGCCAGCAGCTTGGTAGTAGAATCCTACAATGAGCAGTTCTTC
NA,TRBV4-1,TRBD2,TRBJ2-7,CASSPTSGRCEQYF,TGCGCCAGCAGCCCGACTAGCGGGAGGTGCGAGCAGTACTTC
many,TRBV2,TRBD2,TRBJ2-3,CASRLVGLALGDTQYF,TGTGCCAGCAGGCTAGTGGGACTAGCCTTAGGAGATACGCAGTATTTT
many,TRBV7-8,TRBD1,TRBJ2-1,CASSLGTGGNNEQFF,TGTGCCAGCAGCTTAGGGACAGGGGGAAACAATGAGCAGTTCTTC
many,TRBV11-1,NA,TRBJ1-4,CASSPIGSTNEKLFF,TGTGCCAGCAGCCCCATCGGATCAACTAATGAAAAACTGTTTTTT
NA,TRBV28,NA,TRBJ1-6,CASNPGFYNSPLHF,TGTGCCAGCAATCCGGGATTTTATAATTCACCCCTCCACTTT
few,TRBV9,TRBD2,TRBJ2-3,CASSVEGTRADTQYF,TGTGCCAGCAGCGTAGAGGGGACTAGGGCAGATACGCAGTATTTT
NA,TRBV3-1,TRBD1,TRBJ2-4,CASSRTGGNLAKNIQYF,TGTGCCAGCAGCAGGACAGGGGGGAATCTAGCCAAAAACATTCAGTACTTC
NA,TRBV19,NA,TRBJ1-1,CASSSLLGGTGGTEAFF,TGTGCCAGTAGTAGCCTCTTGGGGGGGACCGGTGGAACTGAAGCTTTCTTT
many,TRBV6-1,NA,TRBJ1-1,CASTPGQYHTEAFF,TGTGCCAGCACCCCAGGACAGTACCACACTGAAGCTTTCTTT
NA,TRBV4-2,NA,TRBJ2-7,CASSQTTHSYEQYF,TGTGCCAGCAGCCAAACGACACATTCCTACGAGCAGTACTTC
many,TRBV6-2/TRBV6-3,NA,TRBJ2-7,CASTDSSYEQYF,TGTGCCAGCACTGACAGCTCCTACGAGCAGTACTTC
NA,TRBV15,NA,TRBJ2-7,CATSRDGTGFYEQYF,TGTGCCACCAGCAGAGATGGAACGGGGTTCTACGAGCAGTACTTC
NA,TRBV6-1,NA,TRBJ2-1,CASSEPGQNYNEQFF,TGTGCCAGCAGTGAACCGGGCCAGAATTACAATGAGCAGTTCTTC
many,TRBV11-1,TRBD2,TRBJ2-7,CASSSPGLAGTYEQYF,TGTGCCAGCAGCTCCCCGGGACTAGCAGGAACCTACGAGCAGTACTTC
few,TRBV7-8,NA,TRBJ2-7,CASSLTPGYEQYF,TGTGCCAGCAGCTTAACTCCGGGGTACGAGCAGTACTTC
many,TRBV5-1,NA,TRBJ1-1,CASSPPEGGTEAFF,TGCGCCAGCAGCCCTCCCGAAGGGGGCACTGAAGCTTTCTTT
NA,TRBV11-2,NA,TRBJ1-5,CASTSFEDLYSNHPQHF,TGTGCCAGTACCTCTTTCGAAGACCTCTATAGCAATCATCCCCAGCATTTT
few,TRBV29-1,NA,TRBJ1-1,CSATDALSGNTEAFF,TGCAGCGCCACTGACGCCCTGTCAGGGAACACTGAAGCTTTCTTT
many,TRBV2,NA,TRBJ2-7,CASRGTPTYEQYF,TGTGCCAGCAGAGGGACGCCTACCTACGAGCAGTACTTC
NA,TRBV7-3,TRBD2,TRBJ2-5,CASSLMGGGLAGEQETQYF,TGTGCCAGCAGCTTAATGGGGGGTGGACTAGCGGGAGAACAAGAGACCCAGTACTTC
once,TRBV5-5,TRBD1,TRBJ1-1,CASSPAMRQGIEAFF,TGTGCCAGCAGCCCAGCTATGAGACAGGGTATTGAAGCTTTCTTT
NA,TRBV27,NA,TRBJ2-3,CASTTSGVTDTQYF,TGTGCCAGCACAACCAGCGGAGTCACAGATACGCAGTATTTT